This T cell receptor (beta chain) originates from a study of cytomegalovirus exposure and HLA in healthy donors. PCR used 60 Vbeta primers and 13 Jbeta primers. Here immunoSEQ multiplex PCR was the method, and the copy in TCRdb shows in-frame clones only, minus some. The table has 97,000 or so clones, 81% seen once. CDR1 is MNHEY and CDR2 is SMNVEV in the germline V gene (reference sequence). The CDR3 covers 17 residues. V lost 0 bases, J lost 7 bases, and 18 bases lay in between. Findings and limits, study-wide: The study listed roughly 160 cytomegalovirus-associated TCR beta chains.

This clone appeared a single time. What it binds is unknown. J is TRBJ1-4 and V is TRBV27; TRBD1 might be the D (5 bases). Specimen: PBMCs. The TCR comes from a man aged 40-49 years in good health and CMV-seronegative. CDR3 sequence reads: CASSLSGQGISGEKLFF. The CDR3, as DNA: TGTGCCAGCAGTTTATCCGGGCAGGGAATTTCTGGTGAAAAACTGTTTTTT. Full variable domain (remainder filled in from reference TRBV27 and TRBJ1-4): EAQVTQNPRYLITVTGKKLTVTCSQNMNHEYMSWYRQDPGLGLRQIYYSMNVEVTDKGDVPEGYKVSRKEKRNFPLILESPSPNQTSLYFCASSLSGQGISGEKLFFGSGTQLSVL.